These 14 T cell receptor beta chains were sequenced from one sample in a study of T cell responses to AZD1222 COVID-19 vaccine. The table came from immunoSEQ multiplex PCR; TCRdb's copy has only in-frame clones and leaves some out. The repertoire holds about 160,000 clones, with under 95% as singletons. Sample: peripheral blood, taken on day 0 of AZD1222 vaccination. The receptors come from an adult in good health.

The chain links TRBV6-5 to TRBJ2-7, with 7 positions matching TRBD2. Per germline, CDR1 MNHEY and CDR2 SVGAGI. Losses at the gene ends were 8 bases for V and 3 bases for J; bases not matched to a gene: 10. This CDR3 is 14 amino acids long. The CDR3: CASRIPSGHYEQYF. CDR3 nucleotide sequence: TGTGCCAGCCGCATACCTAGCGGACACTACGAGCAGTACTTC.

The V call is TRBV29-1, the J call TRBJ2-7; TRBD1 matches 9 bases. The CDR3 sequence is 11 residues long. The V gene end was trimmed by 6 bases and the J gene end by 6 bases; junction bases not matched to a gene: 3. Germline assignment: CDR1 SQVTM and CDR2 ANQGSEA. The CDR3 coding sequence is TGCAGCGTGTGGACAGGGGCCGAGCAGTACTTC. Translated: CSVWTGAEQYF.

This sequence joins TRBV3-1 (or the pseudogene TRBV3-2) and TRBJ2-2; D unresolved. The CDR3 runs 13 residues. Germline CDR1 and CDR2: LGHDT and YNNKEL (reference sequence). V gave up 3 bases and J gave up 4 bases, with 6 bases separating them. This CDR3 reads CASSHGRTGELFF. The CDR3 DNA follows: TGTGCCAGCAGCCACGGGCGCACCGGGGAGCTGTTTTTT.

The CDR3 bases are TGTGCCAGCAGCCCCGGGACAGGGGGCAAGTCAAACTATGGCTACACCTTC. It is translated as CASSPGTGGKSNYGYTF. The genes are TRBV13 and TRBJ1-2; 12 bases map to TRBD1. This CDR3 has 17 amino acids. V shed 5 bases, J shed 2 bases, and the junction held 9 bases outside the gene matches. Germline lookup yields CDR1 PRHDT and CDR2 FYEKMQ (reference sequence).

The rearrangement uses TRBV2 and TRBJ1-1; no definite D call. In germline, CDR1 is SNHLY, CDR2 FYNNEI. The CDR3 has 14 residues. The V gene lost 4 bases and the J gene lost 3 bases, with 12 bases spanning the gap. The CDR3 reads CASSVQEAHTEAFF. CDR3 in DNA: TGTGCCAGCAGTGTCCAGGAAGCTCACACTGAAGCTTTCTTT.

The chain carries TRBV18 and TRBJ2-2; 10 bases match TRBD1. Germline CDR1 KGHSH, CDR2 LQKENI. The CDR3 extends over 15 amino acids. The V and J ends lost 5 bases and 3 bases, in that order; junction bases with no gene match: 3. CDR3 in DNA: TGTGCCAGCTCATCTGGGACAGGGGACACCGGGGAGCTGTTTTTT. It is translated as CASSSGTGDTGELFF.

The chain links TRBV28 to TRBJ2-7; perhaps TRBD1 as D (6 bases). The CDR3 loop spans 14 amino acids. Germline assignment: CDR1 MDHEN and CDR2 SYDVKM. V lost 4 bases and J 1 base, leaving 11 bases between the germline ends. In DNA form, the CDR3 reads TGTGCCAGCAGTTCGCCGACAGGTTCCTACGAGCAGTACTTC. Its translation is CASSSPTGSYEQYF.

The V call is TRBV5-1, the J call TRBJ1-6; 8 nucleotides align to TRBD1. From germline, CDR1 is SGHRS and CDR2 YFSETQ. The CDR3 is 18 amino acids. V lost 0 bases to trimming and J lost 4 bases; unmatched junction nucleotides: 9. The CDR3 loop is CASSLEQGGQGYNSPLHF. DNA for the CDR3: TGCGCCAGCAGCTTGGAACAGGGGGGCCAGGGGTATAATTCACCCCTCCACTTT.

The CDR3 region is CASSEKGTGSETQYF. CDR3 DNA: TGTGCCAGCAGTGAGAAGGGGACAGGGTCCGAGACCCAGTACTTC. The V call is TRBV2, the J call TRBJ2-5; 9 bases agree with TRBD1. Germline CDR1 SNHLY, CDR2 FYNNEI. The junction had 7 bases not matched to a gene; V was cut back by 3 bases and J by 5 bases. This CDR3 contains 15 residues.

The rearrangement links TRBV10-1 to TRBJ2-7; possible D gene TRBD2, 6 bases. The CDR3 spans 14 residues. V was cut by 3 bases and J by 2 bases, with 11 bases left in between. CDR1 and CDR2 (germline): WNHNN, SYGVQD (reference sequence). The CDR3 sequence is CASSDHRGTYEQYF. The CDR3, as DNA: TGCGCCAGCAGTGATCACCGGGGGACCTACGAGCAGTACTTC.

The chain is built from TRBV30 and TRBJ2-3, with 10 bases lining up with TRBD2. Germline CDR1 reads GTSNPN; CDR2 reads SVGIG (reference sequence). J lost 5 bases, V lost 2 bases, and 7 bases had no gene match. The length of the CDR3 is 15 residues. Written as DNA, the CDR3 is TGTGCCTGGAGTCTGCCTAGCGGGAGTGTAGATACGCAGTATTTT. Its translation: CAWSLPSGSVDTQYF.

The chain recombines TRBV7-3 with TRBJ1-5; no clear D. From germline, CDR1 is SGHTA and CDR2 FQGTGA. V was pared by 0 bases and J by 3 bases, with 3 bases between. The CDR3 totals 13 residues. CDR3 in amino acids: CASSLTYNQPQHF. In DNA, the CDR3 is TGTGCCAGCAGCTTAACTTACAATCAGCCCCAGCATTTT. Full variable domain (rest looked up from reference TRBV7-3 and TRBJ1-5): GAGVSQTPSNKVTEKGKYVELRCDPISGHTALYWYRQSLGQGPEFLIYFQGTGAADDSGLPNDRFFAVRPEGSVSTLKIQRTERGDSAVYLCASSLTYNQPQHFGDGTRLSIL.

The rearrangement links TRBV7-8 to TRBJ2-7; TRBD2 is a possible D gene (6 bases). CDR1 and CDR2 (germline): SGHVS, FQNEAQ. The CDR3 spans 15 residues. The V gene lost 5 bases and the J gene lost 2 bases, with 16 bases spanning the gap. CDR3 sequence (DNA): TGTGCCAGCAGCAAGGAGCTAGCGTACACCTACGAGCAGTACTTC. This encodes CASSKELAYTYEQYF.

The V gene is TRBV5-1, the J gene TRBJ1-2; no clear D. CDR1 SGHRS and CDR2 YFSETQ come from the germline V gene. The V and J ends lost 5 bases and 4 bases respectively, with 18 bases between them. The length of the CDR3 is 15 residues. CDR3 sequence reads: CASRQSPTDTYGYTF. CDR3 sequence (DNA): TGCGCCAGCAGGCAGTCCCCCACTGATACCTATGGCTACACCTTC.